The clone carrying this TCR beta chain was seen a single time. These data come from a study of control samples from healthy donors and cancer patients. The CDR3 is 17 amino acids. The germline gives CDR1 SGHDT, CDR2 YYEEEE. V was trimmed by 2 bases and J by 4 bases, leaving 19 bases between them. Only in-frame clones appear in the TCRdb table, and some are missing; sequencing was by immunoSEQ multiplex PCR. The table includes around 140,000 clones, 80% to 95% detected once. The chain joins TRBV5-6 to TRBJ1-5; D possibly corresponds to TRBD1 (6 bases). The source is a man younger than 35 in good health. The sample consisted of blood. Here the CDR3 reads CASSFGSSRRGNQPQHF. The CDR3 DNA sequence: TGTGCCAGCAGCTTCGGGTCCTCTCGCAGGGGTAATCAGCCCCAGCATTTT. Combining the CDR3 with reference TRBV5-6 and TRBJ1-5 gives the whole variable domain DAGVTQSPTHLIKTRGQQVTLRCSPKSGHDTVSWYQQALGQGPQFIFQYYEEEERQRGNFPDRFSGHQFPNYSSELNVNALLLGDSALYLCASSFGSSRRGNQPQHFGDGTRLSIL.